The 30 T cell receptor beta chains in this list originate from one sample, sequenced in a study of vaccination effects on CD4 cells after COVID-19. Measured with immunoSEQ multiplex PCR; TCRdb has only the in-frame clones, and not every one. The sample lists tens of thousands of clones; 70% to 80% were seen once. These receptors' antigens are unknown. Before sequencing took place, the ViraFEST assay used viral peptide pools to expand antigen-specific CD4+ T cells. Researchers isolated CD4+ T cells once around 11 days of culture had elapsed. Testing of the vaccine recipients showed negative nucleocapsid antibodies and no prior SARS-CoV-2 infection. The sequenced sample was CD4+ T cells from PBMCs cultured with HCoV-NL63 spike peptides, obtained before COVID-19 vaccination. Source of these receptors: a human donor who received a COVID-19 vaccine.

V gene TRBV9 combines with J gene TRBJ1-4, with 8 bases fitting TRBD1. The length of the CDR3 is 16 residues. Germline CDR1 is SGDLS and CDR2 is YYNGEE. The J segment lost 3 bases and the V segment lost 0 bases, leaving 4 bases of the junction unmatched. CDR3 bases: TGTGCCAGCAGCGTAGGTGGACAGGGATCTAATGAAAAACTGTTTTTT. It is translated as CASSVGGQGSNEKLFF.

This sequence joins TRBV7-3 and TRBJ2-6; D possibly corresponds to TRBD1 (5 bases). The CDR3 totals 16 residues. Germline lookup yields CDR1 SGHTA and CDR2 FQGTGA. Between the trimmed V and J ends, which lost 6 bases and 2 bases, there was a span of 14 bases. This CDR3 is CASSLNRLAGANVLTF. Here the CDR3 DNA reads TGTGCCAGCAGTCTTAACAGGCTCGCTGGGGCCAACGTCCTGACTTTC. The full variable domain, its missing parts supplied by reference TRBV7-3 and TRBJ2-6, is GAGVSQTPSNKVTEKGKYVELRCDPISGHTALYWYRQSLGQGPEFLIYFQGTGAADDSGLPNDRFFAVRPEGSVSTLKIQRTERGDSAVYLCASSLNRLAGANVLTFGAGSRLTVL.

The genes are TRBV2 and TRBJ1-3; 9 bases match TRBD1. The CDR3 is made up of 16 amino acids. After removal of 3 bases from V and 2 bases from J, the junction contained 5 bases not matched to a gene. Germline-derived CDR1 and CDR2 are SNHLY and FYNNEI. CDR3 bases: TGTGCCAGCAGTGATGAAAGGGACAGGGCTGGAAACACCATATATTTT. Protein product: CASSDERDRAGNTIYF.

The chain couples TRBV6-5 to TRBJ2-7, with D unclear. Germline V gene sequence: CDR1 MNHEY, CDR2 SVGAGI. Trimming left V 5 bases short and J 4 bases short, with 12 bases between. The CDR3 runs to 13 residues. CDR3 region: CASSTNLKYEQYV. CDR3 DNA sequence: TGTGCCAGCAGTACCAACTTGAAATACGAGCAGTACGTC.

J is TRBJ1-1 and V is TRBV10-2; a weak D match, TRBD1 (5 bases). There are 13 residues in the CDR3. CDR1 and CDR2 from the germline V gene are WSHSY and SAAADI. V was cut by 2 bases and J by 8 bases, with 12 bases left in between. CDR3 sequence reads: CASSERGGYEAFF. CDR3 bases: TGCGCCAGCAGTGAGCGGGGGGGGTACGAAGCTTTCTTT.

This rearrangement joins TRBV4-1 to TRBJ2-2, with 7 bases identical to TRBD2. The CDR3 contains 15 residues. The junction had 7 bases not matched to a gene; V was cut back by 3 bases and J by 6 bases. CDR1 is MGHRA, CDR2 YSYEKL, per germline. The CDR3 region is CASSHPRGDPGELFF. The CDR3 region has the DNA TGCGCCAGCAGCCACCCCCGGGGGGATCCCGGGGAGCTGTTTTTT.

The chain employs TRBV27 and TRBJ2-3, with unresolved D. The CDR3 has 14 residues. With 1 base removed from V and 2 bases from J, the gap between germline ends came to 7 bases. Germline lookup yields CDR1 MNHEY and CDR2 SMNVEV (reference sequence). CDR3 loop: CASSLFSYTDTQYF. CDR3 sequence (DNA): TGTGCCAGCAGTTTATTCAGTTACACAGATACGCAGTATTTT.

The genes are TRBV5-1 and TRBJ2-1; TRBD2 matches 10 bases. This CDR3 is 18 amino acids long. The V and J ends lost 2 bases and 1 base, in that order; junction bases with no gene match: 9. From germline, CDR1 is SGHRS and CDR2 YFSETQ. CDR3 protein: CASSFVSTSGPSYNEQFF. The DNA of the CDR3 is TGCGCCAGCAGCTTCGTCTCGACTAGCGGGCCTTCCTACAATGAGCAGTTCTTC.

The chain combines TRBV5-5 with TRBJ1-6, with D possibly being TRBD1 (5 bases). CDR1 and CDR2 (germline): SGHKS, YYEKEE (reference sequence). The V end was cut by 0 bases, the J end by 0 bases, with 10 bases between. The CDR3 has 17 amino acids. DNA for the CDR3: TGTGCCAGCAGCTTGGGGGACCCGAGCTCCTATAATTCACCCCTCCACTTT. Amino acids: CASSLGDPSSYNSPLHF.

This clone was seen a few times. This chain's CDR3 is CASSEGNGGAGNTIYF. In DNA form, the CDR3 reads TGTGCCAGCAGCGAGGGGAATGGGGGAGCTGGAAACACCATATATTTT. The chain joins TRBV9 to TRBJ1-3; D is possibly TRBD1 (5 bases). The CDR3 is 16 residues long. Looked up from germline, CDR1 is SGDLS and CDR2 is YYNGEE. Trimming cost V 3 bases and J 2 bases, with 15 bases left between them.

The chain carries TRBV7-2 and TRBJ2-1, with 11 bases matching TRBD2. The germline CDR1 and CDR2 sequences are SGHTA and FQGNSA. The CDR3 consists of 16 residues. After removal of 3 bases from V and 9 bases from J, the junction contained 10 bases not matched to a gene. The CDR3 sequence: CASSFGLAGGQGEQFF. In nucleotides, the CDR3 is TGTGCCAGCAGCTTCGGCCTAGCGGGGGGCCAGGGTGAGCAGTTCTTC.

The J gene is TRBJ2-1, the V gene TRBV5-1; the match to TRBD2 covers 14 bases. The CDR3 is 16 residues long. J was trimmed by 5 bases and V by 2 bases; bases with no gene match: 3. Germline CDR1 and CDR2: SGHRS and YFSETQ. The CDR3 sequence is CASSLRTSGGHNEQFF. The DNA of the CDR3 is TGCGCCAGCAGCTTACGGACTAGCGGGGGGCACAATGAGCAGTTCTTC.

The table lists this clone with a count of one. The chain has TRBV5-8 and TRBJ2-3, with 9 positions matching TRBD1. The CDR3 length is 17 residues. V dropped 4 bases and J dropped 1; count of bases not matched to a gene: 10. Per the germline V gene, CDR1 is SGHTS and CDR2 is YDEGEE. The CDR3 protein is CASSGGTGYFRTDTQYF. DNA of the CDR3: TGTGCCAGCAGCGGGGGGACAGGGTATTTTCGCACAGATACGCAGTATTTT. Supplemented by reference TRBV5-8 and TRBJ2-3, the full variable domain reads EAGVTQSPTHLIKTRGQQATLRCSPISGHTSVYWYQQALGLGLQFLLWYDEGEERNRGNFPPRFSGRQFPNYSSELNVNALELEDSALYLCASSGGTGYFRTDTQYFGPGTRLTVL.

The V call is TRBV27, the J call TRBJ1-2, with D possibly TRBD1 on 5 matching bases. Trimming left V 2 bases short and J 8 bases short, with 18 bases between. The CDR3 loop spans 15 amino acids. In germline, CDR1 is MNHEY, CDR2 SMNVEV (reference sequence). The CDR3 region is CASSLQPGTRRGYTF. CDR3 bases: TGTGCCAGCAGTTTACAACCCGGGACCCGAAGGGGCTACACCTTC.

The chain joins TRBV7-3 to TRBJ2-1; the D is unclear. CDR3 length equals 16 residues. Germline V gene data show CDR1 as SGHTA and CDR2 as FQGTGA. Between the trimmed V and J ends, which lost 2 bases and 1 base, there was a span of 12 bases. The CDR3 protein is CASSLQPAASYNEQFF. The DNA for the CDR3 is TGTGCCAGCAGCTTACAACCCGCAGCGTCCTACAATGAGCAGTTCTTC.

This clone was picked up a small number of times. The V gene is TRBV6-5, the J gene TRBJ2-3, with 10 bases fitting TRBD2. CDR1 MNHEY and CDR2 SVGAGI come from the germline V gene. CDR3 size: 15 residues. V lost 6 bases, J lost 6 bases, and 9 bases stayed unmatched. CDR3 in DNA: TGTGCCAGCAGGCCAGCGGGGGGGCTTTCCGATACGCAGTATTTT. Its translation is CASRPAGGLSDTQYF.

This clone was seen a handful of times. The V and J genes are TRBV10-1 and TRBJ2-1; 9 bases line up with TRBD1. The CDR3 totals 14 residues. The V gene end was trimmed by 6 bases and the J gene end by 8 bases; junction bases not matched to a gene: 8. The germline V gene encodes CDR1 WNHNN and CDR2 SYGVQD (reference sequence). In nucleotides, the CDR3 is TGCGCCAGCAGCCGGGACAGGGAAACCGATGAGCAGTTCTTC. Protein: CASSRDRETDEQFF.

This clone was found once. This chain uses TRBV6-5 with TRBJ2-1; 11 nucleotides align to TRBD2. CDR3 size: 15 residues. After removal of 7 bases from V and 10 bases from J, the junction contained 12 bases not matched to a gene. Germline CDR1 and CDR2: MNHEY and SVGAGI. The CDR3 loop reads CASKPLAGDTMEQFF. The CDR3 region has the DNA TGTGCCAGCAAACCACTAGCGGGGGATACAATGGAGCAGTTCTTC.

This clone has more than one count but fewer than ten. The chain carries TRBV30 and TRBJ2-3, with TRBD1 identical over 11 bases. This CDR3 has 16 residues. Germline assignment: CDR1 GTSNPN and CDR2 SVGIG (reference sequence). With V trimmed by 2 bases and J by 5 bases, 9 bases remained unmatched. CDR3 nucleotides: TGTGCCTGGAGTCCTCCGGGACAGGGGGTCGGAGATACGCAGTATTTT. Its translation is CAWSPPGQGVGDTQYF.

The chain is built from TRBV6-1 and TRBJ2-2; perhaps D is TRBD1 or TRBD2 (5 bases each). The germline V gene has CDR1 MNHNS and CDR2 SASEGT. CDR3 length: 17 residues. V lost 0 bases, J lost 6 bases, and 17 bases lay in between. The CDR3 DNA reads TGTGCCAGCAGTGAAGCGGGGGTGGGCTTAAGGGCCGGGGAGCTGTTTTTT. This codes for CASSEAGVGLRAGELFF.

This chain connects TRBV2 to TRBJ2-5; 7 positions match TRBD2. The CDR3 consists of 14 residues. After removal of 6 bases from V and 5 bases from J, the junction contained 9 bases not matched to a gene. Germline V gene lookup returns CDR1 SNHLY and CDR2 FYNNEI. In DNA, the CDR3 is TGTGCCAGCAGGGCCCAGACTAGCAAGGAGACCCAGTACTTC. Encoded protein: CASRAQTSKETQYF.

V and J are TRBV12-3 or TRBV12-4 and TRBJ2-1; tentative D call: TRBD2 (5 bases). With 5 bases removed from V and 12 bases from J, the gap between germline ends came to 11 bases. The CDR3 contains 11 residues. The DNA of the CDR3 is TGTGCCAGCAGTCTCCGGGATCGGCAGTTCTTC. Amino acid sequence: CASSLRDRQFF.

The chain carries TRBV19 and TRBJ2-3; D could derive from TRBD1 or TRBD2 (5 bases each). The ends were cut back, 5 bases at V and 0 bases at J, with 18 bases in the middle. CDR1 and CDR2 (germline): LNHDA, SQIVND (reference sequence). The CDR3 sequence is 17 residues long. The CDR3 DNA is TGTGCCAGTAGTGTCTTGGGGACCGCCTCTAGCACAGATACGCAGTATTTT. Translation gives CASSVLGTASSTDTQYF.

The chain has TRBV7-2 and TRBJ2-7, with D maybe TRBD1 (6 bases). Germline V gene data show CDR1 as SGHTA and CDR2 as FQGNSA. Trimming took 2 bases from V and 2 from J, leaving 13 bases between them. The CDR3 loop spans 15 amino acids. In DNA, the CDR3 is TGTGCCAGCAGCTTATATCTGGACAGTGCCTACGAGCAGTACGTC. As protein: CASSLYLDSAYEQYV.

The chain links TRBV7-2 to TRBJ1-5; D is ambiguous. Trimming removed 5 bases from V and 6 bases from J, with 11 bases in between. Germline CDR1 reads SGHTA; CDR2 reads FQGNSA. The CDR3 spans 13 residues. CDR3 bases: TGTGCCAGCAGCCTCCCTAATACTCAGCCCCAGCATTTT. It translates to CASSLPNTQPQHF.

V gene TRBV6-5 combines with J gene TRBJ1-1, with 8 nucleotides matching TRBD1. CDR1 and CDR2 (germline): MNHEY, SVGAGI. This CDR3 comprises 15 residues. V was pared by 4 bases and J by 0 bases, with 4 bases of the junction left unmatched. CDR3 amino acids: CASSSDRGLNTEAFF. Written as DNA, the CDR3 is TGTGCCAGCAGTTCCGACAGGGGATTGAACACTGAAGCTTTCTTT.

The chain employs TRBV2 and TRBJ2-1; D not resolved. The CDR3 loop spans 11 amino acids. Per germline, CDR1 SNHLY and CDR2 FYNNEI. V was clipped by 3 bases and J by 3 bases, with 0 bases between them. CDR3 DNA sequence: TGTGCCAGCAGTGACTACAATGAGCAGTTCTTC. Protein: CASSDYNEQFF. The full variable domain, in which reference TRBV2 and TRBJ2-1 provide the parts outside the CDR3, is EPEVTQTPSHQVTQMGQEVILRCVPISNHLYFYWYRQILGQKVEFLVSFYNNEISEKSEIFDDQFSVERPDGSNFTLKIRSTKLEDSAMYFCASSDYNEQFFGPGTRLTVL.

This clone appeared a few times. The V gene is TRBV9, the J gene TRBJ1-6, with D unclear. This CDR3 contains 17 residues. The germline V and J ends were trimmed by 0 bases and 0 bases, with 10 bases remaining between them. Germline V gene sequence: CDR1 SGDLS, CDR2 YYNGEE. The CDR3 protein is CASSVGAVDSYNSPLHF. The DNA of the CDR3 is TGTGCCAGCAGCGTAGGTGCAGTCGACTCCTATAATTCACCCCTCCACTTT.

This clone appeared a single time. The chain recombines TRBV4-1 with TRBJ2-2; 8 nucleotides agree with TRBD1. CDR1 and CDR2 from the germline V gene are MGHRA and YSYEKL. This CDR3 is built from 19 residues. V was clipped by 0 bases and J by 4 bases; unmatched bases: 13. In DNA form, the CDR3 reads TGCGCCAGCAGCCAAGAGACAGGGGCCACCGCTAGTTTCACCGGGGAGCTGTTTTTT. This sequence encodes CASSQETGATASFTGELFF.

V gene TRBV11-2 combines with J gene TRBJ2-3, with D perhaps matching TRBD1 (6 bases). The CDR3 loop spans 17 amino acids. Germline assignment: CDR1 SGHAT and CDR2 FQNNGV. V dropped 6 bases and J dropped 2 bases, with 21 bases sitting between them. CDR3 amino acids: CASRSLTGSPATDTQYF. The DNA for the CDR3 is TGTGCCAGCAGATCTCTAACAGGGAGTCCCGCCACAGATACGCAGTATTTT.